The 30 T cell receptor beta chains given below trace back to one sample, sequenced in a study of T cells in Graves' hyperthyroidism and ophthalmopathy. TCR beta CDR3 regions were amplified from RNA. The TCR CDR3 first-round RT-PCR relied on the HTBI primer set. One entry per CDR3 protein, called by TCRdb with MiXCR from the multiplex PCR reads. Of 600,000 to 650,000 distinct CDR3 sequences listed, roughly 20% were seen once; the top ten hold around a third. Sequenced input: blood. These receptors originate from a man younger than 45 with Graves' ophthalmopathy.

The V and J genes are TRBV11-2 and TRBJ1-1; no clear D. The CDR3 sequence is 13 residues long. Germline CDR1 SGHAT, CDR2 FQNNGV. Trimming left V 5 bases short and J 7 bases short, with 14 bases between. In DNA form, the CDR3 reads TGTGCCAGCAGCACGGGTACCGGGCTTGAAGCTTTCTTT. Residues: CASSTGTGLEAFF.

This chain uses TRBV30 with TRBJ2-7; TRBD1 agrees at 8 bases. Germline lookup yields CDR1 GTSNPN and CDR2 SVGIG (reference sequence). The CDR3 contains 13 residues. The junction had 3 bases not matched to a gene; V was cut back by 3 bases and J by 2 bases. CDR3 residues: CAWSQGATYEQYF. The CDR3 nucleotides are TGTGCCTGGAGCCAGGGGGCCACCTACGAGCAGTACTTC.

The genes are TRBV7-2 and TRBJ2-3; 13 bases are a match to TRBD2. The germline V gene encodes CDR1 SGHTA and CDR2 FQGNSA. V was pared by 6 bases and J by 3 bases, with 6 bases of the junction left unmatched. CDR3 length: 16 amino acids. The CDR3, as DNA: TGTGCCAGCAGGCGGACTAGCGGGAGCGGGACAGATACGCAGTATTTT. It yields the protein CASRRTSGSGTDTQYF.

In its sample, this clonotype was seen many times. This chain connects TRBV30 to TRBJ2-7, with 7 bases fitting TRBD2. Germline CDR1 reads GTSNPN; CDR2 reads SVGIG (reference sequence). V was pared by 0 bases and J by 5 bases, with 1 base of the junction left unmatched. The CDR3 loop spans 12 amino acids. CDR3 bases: TGTGCCTGGAGTGTTCGGGGGGACGAGCAGTACTTC. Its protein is CAWSVRGDEQYF.

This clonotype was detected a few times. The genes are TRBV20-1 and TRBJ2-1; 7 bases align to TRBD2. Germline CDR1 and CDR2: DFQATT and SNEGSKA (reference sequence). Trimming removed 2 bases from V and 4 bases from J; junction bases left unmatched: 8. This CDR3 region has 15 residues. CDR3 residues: CSARSTGLIYNEQFF. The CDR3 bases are TGCAGTGCTAGAAGTACGGGACTAATATACAATGAGCAGTTCTTC.

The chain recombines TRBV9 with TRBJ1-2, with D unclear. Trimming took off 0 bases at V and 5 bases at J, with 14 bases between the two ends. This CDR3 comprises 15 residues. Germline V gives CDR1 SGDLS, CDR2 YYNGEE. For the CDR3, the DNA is TGTGCCAGCAGCGTAGCCGGCGGAAATGGTTATGGCTACACCTTC. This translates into CASSVAGGNGYGYTF.

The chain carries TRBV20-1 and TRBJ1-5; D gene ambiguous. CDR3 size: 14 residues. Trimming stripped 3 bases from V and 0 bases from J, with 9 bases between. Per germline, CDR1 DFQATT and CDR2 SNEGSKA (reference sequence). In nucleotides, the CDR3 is TGCAGTGCTAGGGCGAGTTATAGCAATCAGCCCCAGCATTTT. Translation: CSARASYSNQPQHF.

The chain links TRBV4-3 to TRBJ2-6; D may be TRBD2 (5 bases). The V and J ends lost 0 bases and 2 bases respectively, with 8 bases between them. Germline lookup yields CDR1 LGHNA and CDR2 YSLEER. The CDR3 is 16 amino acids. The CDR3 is CASSQDTGTGANVLTF. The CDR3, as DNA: TGCGCCAGCAGCCAAGATACGGGGACTGGGGCCAACGTCCTGACTTTC.

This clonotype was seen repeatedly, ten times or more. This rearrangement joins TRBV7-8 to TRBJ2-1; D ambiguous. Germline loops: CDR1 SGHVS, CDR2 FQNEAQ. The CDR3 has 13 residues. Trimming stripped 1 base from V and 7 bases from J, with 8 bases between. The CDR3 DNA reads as TGTGCCAGCAGCTTAGGGCATGTAAATGAGCAGTTCTTC. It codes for CASSLGHVNEQFF.

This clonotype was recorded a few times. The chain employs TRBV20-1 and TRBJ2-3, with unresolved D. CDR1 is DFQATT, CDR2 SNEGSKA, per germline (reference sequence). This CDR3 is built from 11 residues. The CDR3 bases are TGCAGGGATACACGCACAGATACGCAGTATTTT. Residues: CRDTRTDTQYF.

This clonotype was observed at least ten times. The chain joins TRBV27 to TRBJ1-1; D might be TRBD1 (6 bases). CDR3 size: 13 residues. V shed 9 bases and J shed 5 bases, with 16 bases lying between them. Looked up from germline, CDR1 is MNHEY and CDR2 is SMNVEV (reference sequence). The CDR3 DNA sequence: TGTGCCAGTCACAGGGTGGGTAAGACTGAAGCTTTCTTT. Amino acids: CASHRVGKTEAFF.

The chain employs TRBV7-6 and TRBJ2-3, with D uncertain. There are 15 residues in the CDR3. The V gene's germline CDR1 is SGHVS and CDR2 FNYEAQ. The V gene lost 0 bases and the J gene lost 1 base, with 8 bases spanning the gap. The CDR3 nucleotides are TGTGCCAGCAGCTTAGCATACGAACGCACAGATACGCAGTATTTT. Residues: CASSLAYERTDTQYF.

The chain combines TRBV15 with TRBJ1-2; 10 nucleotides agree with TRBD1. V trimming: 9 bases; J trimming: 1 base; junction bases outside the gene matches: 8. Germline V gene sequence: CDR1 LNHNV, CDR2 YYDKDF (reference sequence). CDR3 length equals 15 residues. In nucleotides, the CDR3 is TGTGCCACGGCTCTCGGACAGGGGGATAACTATGGCTACACCTTC. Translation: CATALGQGDNYGYTF.

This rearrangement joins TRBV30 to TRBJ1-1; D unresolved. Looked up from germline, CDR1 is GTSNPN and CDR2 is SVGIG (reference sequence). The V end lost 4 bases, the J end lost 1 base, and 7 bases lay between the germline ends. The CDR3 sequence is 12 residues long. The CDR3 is CAWKYRNTEAFF. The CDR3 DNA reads TGTGCCTGGAAGTACAGGAACACTGAAGCTTTCTTT. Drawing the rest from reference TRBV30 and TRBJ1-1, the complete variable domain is SQTIHQWPATLVQPVGSPLSLECTVEGTSNPNLYWYRQAAGRGLQLLFYSVGIGQISSEVPQNLSASRPQDRQFILSSKKLLLSDSGFYLCAWKYRNTEAFFGQGTRLTVV.

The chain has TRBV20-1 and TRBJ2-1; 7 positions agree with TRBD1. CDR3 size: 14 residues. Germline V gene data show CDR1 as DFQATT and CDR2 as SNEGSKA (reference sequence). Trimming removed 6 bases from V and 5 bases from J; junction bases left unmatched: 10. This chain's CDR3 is CSATRDSGHNEQFF. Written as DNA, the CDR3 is TGCAGTGCAACCCGGGACAGTGGGCACAATGAGCAGTTCTTC.

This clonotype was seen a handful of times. The CDR3 here is CASSRDTLRSNQPQHF. The CDR3 nucleotides read TGTGCCAGCTCGCGGGACACCCTTCGTAGCAATCAGCCCCAGCATTTT. The chain recombines TRBV18 with TRBJ1-5; D is perhaps TRBD1 (6 bases). The CDR3 loop spans 16 amino acids. Trimming stripped 6 bases from V and 0 bases from J, with 15 bases between. Germline V gives CDR1 KGHSH, CDR2 LQKENI. The full variable domain, in which reference TRBV18 and TRBJ1-5 provide the parts outside the CDR3, is NAGVMQNPRHLVRRRGQEARLRCSPMKGHSHVYWYRQLPEEGLKFMVYLQKENIIDESGMPKERFSAEFPKEGPSILRIQQVVRGDSAAYFCASSRDTLRSNQPQHFGDGTRLSIL.

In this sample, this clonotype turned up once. The DNA for the CDR3 is TGTGCCAGCAGCTTAGGTTCATGGGGCAACTACGAGCAGTACTTC. Translation: CASSLGSWGNYEQYF. The chain joins TRBV7-9 to TRBJ2-7, with a tentative D call TRBD1 (5 bases). CDR3 size: 15 residues. Trimming removed 1 base at V and 3 bases at J, with 13 bases between. The germline CDR1 and CDR2 sequences are SEHNR and FQNEAQ (reference sequence).

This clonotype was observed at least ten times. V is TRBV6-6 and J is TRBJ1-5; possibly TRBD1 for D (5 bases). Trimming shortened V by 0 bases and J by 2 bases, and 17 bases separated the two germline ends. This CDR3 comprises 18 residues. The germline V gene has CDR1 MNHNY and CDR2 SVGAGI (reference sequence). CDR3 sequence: CASSYSKTWGKGNQPQHF. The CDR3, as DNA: TGTGCCAGCAGTTACTCGAAAACATGGGGCAAGGGCAATCAGCCCCAGCATTTT.

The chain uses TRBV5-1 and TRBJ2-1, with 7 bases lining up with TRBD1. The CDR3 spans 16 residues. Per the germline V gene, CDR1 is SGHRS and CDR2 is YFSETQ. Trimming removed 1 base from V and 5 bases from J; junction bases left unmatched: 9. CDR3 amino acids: CASSLFTDRANNEQFF. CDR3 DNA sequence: TGCGCCAGCAGCTTGTTCACCGACAGGGCGAACAATGAGCAGTTCTTC.

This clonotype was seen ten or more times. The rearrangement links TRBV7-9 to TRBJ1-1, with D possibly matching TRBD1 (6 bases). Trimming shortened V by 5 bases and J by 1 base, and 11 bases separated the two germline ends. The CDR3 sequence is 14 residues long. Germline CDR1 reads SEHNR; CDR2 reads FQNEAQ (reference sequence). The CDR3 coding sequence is TGTGCCAGCAGCCCGGACAGAAAGAACACTGAAGCTTTCTTT. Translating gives CASSPDRKNTEAFF.

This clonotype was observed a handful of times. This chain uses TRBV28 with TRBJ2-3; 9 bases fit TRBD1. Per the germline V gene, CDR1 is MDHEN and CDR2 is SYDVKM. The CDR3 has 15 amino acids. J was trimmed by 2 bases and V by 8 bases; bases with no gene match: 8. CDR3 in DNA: TGTGCCAGCTGCGAAGGGACAGGGTCCACAGATACGCAGTATTTT. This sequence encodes CASCEGTGSTDTQYF.

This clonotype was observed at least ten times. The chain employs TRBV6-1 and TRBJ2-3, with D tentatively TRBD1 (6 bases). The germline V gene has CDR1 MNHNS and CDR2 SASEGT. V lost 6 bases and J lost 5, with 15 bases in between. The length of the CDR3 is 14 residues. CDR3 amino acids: CASRQFGGVDTQYF. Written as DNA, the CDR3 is TGTGCCAGCAGGCAATTTGGGGGCGTAGATACGCAGTATTTT.

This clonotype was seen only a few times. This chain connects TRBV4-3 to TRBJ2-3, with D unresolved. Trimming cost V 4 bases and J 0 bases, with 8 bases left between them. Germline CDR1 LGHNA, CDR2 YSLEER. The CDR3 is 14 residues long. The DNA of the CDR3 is TGCGCCAGCAGCCGCGACGCTAGCACAGATACGCAGTATTTT. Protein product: CASSRDASTDTQYF.

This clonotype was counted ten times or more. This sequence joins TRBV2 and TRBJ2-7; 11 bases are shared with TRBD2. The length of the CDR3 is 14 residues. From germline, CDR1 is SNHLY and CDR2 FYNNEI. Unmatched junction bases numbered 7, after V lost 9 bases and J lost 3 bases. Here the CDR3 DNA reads TGTGCCAGTCTTAGCGGGAGGGCCGACTACGAGCAGTACTTC. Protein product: CASLSGRADYEQYF.

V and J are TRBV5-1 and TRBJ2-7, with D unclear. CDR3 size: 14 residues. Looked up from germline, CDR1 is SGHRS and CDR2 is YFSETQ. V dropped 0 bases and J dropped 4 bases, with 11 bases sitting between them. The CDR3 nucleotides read TGCGCCAGCAGCTTGGGTCTCCGACGGTACGAGCAGTACTTC. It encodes CASSLGLRRYEQYF.

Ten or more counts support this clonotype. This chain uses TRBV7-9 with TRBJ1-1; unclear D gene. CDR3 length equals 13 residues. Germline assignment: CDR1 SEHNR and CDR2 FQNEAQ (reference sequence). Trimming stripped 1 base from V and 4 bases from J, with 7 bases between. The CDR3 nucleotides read TGTGCCAGCAGCTTAGAGGCGGGCACTGAAGCTTTCTTT. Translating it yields CASSLEAGTEAFF.

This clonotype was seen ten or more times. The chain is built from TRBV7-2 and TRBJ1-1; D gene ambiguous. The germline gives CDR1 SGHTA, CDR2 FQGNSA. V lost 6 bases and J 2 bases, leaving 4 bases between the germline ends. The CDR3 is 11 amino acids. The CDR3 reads CASRHNTEAFF. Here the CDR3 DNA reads TGTGCCAGCAGGCACAACACTGAAGCTTTCTTT.

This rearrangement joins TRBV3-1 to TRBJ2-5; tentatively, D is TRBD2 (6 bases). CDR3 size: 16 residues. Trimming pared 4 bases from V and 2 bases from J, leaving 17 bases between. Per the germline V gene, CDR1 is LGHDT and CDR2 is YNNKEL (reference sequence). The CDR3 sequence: CASSRGVAATQETQYF. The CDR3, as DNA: TGTGCCAGCAGCCGGGGGGTAGCGGCGACGCAAGAGACCCAGTACTTC.

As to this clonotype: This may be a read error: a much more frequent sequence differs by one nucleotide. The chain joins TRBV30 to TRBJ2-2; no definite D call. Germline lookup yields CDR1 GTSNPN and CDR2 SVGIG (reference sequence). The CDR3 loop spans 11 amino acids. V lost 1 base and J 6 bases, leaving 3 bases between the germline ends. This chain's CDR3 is CAWSAPGELFF. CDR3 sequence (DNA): TGTGCCTGGAGTGCCCCCGGGGAGCTGTTTTTT.

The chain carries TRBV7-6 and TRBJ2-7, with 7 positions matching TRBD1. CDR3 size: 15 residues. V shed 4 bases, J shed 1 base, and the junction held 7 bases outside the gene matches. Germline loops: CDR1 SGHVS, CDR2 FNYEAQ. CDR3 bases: TGTGCCAGCAGCTCCCCGACAGGGAGTTCCTACGAGCAGTACTTC. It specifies CASSSPTGSSYEQYF.